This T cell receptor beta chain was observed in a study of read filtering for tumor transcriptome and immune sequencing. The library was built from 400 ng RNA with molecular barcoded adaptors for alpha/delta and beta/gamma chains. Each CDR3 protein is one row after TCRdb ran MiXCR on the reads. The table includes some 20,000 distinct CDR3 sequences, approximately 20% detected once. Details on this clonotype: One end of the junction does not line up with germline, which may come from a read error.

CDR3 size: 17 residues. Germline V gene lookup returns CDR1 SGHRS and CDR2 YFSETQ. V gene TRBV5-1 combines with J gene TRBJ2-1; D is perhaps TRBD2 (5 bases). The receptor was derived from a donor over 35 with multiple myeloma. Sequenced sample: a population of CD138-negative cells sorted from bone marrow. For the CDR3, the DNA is TGCGCCAGCAGCCCCCCCGCCCGCGGGTCGAATTACAGTGAGCAGTTCTTC. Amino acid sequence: CASSPPARGSNYSEQFF.